The entry below describes one T cell receptor (beta chain). Its antigen is still unknown. Compared with germline, one end of the junction differs, possibly owing to a read error. These data belong to a study of metastatic and nonmetastatic thyroid tumors. Across the whole study: Repertoires of blood and of tissue (tumor or nodule) from malignant and benign thyroid patients were compared.

In the study's own analysis: A classifier of distant metastasis in papillary thyroid cancer was built from CDR3 differences (across clinicopathological groups). TCRdb called clones again from the PCR reads with MiXCR. TCRdb, not the original authors, processed these V and J calls. The profile shows about 35,000 clones, 25% to 35% of them singletons. General observations from the study: Versus benign nodules, malignant thyroid tumors reportedly had significantly higher TCR beta diversity, in blood and tumor.

Thyroid surgery took place with no prior treatment in any patient. The source material was blood. The receptor was derived from a female donor with papillary thyroid cancer or a benign thyroid nodule (not recorded which). Some clones in this sample may be carry-over from other donors' samples.

The chain's CDR3 is CSARDRGLAGVSDF. The CDR3 DNA reads as TGCAGTGCTAGAGATCGAGGACTAGCGGGGGTAAGCGACTTC. The chain uses TRBV20-1 and TRBJ2-7, with 13 bases lining up with TRBD2. Germline loops: CDR1 DFQATT, CDR2 SNEGSKA (reference sequence). The CDR3 has 14 amino acids.